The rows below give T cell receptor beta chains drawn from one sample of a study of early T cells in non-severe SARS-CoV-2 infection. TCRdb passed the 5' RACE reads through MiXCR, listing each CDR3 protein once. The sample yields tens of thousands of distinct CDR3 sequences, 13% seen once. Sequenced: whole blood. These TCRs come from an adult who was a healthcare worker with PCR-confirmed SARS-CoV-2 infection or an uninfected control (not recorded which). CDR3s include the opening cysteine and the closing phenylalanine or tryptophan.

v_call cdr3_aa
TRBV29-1 CSVRANEKLFF
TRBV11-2 CASSLVGVAATDTQYF
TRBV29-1 CSVSGHSENEKLFF
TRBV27 CASSTGTYSPLHF
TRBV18 CASLPTAFNTEAFF
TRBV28 CASSLPSGEQFF
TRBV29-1 CSAETGYHEQYF
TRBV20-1 CSARGTGLTYEQYF
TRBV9 CASSTTMGEKLFF
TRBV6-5 CASNTNTEAFF
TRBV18 CASSPLDRDLYGYTF
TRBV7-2 CASSLRTSQGTADTQYF
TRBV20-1 CSARDGTGDTGELFF
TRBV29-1 CSVCGGANTEAFF
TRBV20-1 CSARETSGDTGELFF
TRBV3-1 CASSQDRGQTLNEKLFF
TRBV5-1 CASSIQGAHEQYF
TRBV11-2 CASSLGALAIGEQFF
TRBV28 CATAGLAGEQYF
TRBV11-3 CASSGLGGQNEQFF
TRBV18 CASSPSQGTNTEAFF
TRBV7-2 CASSLTFSDVDTQYF